Below, one TCR beta chain is given with its context. What it binds is unknown. A clone one base away is much larger, so this may be a read error. Combining a sample-barcoded 5' primer with a J-beta primer mix, a second PCR ran for roughly 7 to 12 cycles. TCRdb fed the 5' RACE reads into MiXCR, producing one record per CDR3 protein. This sample yields about 700,000 distinct CDR3 sequences, of which approximately 29% are seen a single time; approximately 15% belongs to the top ten. This specimen comes from a study of blood T cells in healthy people across ages. General observations from the study: Naive T cell percentage by flow cytometry tracked strongly with beta diversity. What prevented conclusive comparison of naive and antigen-experienced cells was that PBMCs were unsorted. Comparison with aged donors showed that long-lived donors had more naive CD4+ cells and higher diversity.

The clonotype comes from a woman older than 75 in good health. The material sequenced was blood.

DNA of the CDR3: TGTGCCAGCAGCTTAGGATGCACGGGTCCTCGGGAGGGCTACACCTTC. This gives the protein CASSLGCTGPREGYTF. The chain has TRBV12-3 or TRBV12-4 and TRBJ1-2; D uncertain. This CDR3 has 16 amino acids.